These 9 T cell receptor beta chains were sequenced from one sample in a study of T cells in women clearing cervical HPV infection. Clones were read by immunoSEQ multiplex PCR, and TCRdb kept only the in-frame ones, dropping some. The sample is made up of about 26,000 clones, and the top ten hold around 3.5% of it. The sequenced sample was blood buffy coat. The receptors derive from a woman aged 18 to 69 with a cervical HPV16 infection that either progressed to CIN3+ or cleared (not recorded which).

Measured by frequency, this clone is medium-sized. CDR3 DNA, as far as it was read: TGTGCCAGCAGCCCCCGTACAGGGGGGACGAGAGATACG. Residues: CASSPRTGGTRDT. The full-length CDR3 reads as CASSPRTGGTRDTQYF. The chain carries TRBV7-8 and TRBJ2-3; 8 bases fit TRBD1. Read coverage stops 3 residues before the CDR3 terminus; the germline J gene supplies the remainder. Germline V gene data show CDR1 as SGHVS and CDR2 as FQNEAQ. Unmatched junction bases numbered 12, after V lost 5 bases and J lost 5 bases. The CDR3 extends over 16 amino acids.

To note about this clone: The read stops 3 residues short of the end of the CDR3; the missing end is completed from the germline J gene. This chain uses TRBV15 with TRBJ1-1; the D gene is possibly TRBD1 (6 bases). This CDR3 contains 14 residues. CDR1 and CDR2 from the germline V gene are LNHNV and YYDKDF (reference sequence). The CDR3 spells CATSRDPGVTEAFF. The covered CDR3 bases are TGTGCCACCAGCAGAGATCCAGGGGTGACCGAA.

CDR3 DNA, as far as it was read: TGTGCCAGCAGCTTGGCAGGGGCCGGCTCCTACGAG. This translates into CASSLAGAGSYE. The CDR3 in its entirety is CASSLAGAGSYEQYF. V usage is TRBV5-4 and J usage is TRBJ2-7, with D possibly matching TRBD1 (6 bases). The CDR3 end falls 3 residues outside the read, so it is completed with the germline J gene. Trimming shortened V by 0 bases and J by 0 bases, and 10 bases separated the two germline ends. The CDR3 consists of 15 residues. Germline loops: CDR1 SGHNT, CDR2 YYREEE (reference sequence).

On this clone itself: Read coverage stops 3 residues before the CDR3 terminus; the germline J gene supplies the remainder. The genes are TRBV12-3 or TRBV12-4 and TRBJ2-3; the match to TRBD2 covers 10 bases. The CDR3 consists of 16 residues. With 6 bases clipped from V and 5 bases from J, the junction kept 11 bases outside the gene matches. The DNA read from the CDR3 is TGTGCCAGCAGCATTTCGAGCGGGGGGGCGGGAGATACG. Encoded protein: CASSISSGGAGDT. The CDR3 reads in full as CASSISSGGAGDTQYF.

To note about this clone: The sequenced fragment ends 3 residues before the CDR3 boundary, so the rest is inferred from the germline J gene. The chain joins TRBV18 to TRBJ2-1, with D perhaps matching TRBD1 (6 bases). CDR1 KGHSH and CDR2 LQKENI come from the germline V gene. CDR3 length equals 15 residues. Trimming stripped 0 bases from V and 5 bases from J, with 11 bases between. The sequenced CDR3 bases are TGTGCCAGCTCACCACCGGTGGGGGCCGACAATGAG. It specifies CASSPPVGADNE. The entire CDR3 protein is CASSPPVGADNEQFF.

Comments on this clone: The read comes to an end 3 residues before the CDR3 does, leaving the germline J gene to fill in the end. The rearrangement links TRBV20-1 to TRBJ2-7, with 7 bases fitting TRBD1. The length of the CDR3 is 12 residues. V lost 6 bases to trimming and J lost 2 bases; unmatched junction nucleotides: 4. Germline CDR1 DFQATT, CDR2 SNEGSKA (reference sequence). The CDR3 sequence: CSARDSTYEQYF. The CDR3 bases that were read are TGCAGTGCCAGGGACAGTACCTACGAG.

The sequenced CDR3 bases are TGTGCCAGCAGTTTATACGGGAACTATGGC. This sequence encodes CASSLYGNYG. The entire CDR3 sequence reads CASSLYGNYGYTF. The chain has TRBV12-3 or TRBV12-4 and TRBJ1-2, with no clear D. Read coverage stops 3 residues before the CDR3 terminus; the germline J gene supplies the remainder. This CDR3 spans 13 amino acids. V was trimmed by 2 bases and J by 2 bases, leaving 6 bases between them.

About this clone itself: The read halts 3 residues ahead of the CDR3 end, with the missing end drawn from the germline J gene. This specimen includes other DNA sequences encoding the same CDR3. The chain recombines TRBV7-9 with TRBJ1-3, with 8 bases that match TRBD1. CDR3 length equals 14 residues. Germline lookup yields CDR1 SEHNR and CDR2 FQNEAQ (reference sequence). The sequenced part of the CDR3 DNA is TGTGCCAGCAGCTTAGCGGGACAGGAGTTCACA. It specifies CASSLAGQEFT. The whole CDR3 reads CASSLAGQEFTIYF.

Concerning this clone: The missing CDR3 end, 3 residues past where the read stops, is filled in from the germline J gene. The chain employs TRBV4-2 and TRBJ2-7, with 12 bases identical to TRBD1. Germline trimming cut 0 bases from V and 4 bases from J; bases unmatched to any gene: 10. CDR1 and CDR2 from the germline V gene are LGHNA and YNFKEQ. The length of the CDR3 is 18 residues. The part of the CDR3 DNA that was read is TGTGCCAGCAGCCAAGATCCCTCACCGGGACAGGGGGCATACGAG. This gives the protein CASSQDPSPGQGAYE. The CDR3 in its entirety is CASSQDPSPGQGAYEQYF.